Here is one T cell receptor (beta chain) with its context. This clonotype was seen more than once but under ten times. Its antigen is still unknown. Per-base quality was not reported, and no clone a single base away is much larger than it. The germline V gene specifies SGDLS as CDR1 and YYNGEE as CDR2. The V end gives up 3 bases and the J end 0 bases, leaving 6 bases in the junction not matched to a gene. Including cysteine and phenylalanine, the CDR3 has 16 amino acids. CDR3 DNA is the only sequence kept; it has 48 bases, read in frame from the first base. The sample belongs to a study of T cell repertoires in cytomegalovirus infection (dated by TCRdb to the late 2010s). About the study as a whole: Recently identified HLA-C-restricted CMV epitopes, whose presentation resists viral immunomodulation, were targeted by peptide stimulations together with well-studied HLA-B-restricted epitopes. The HLA type of each donor mattered for the analysis, because public TCR beta signatures pointed to carriage of CMV infection along with the matching HLA type. The full study reports these points: The ex vivo response was dominated by HLA-C-restricted CMV-specific TCR beta clonotypes, and the single most frequent clonotype in two of eight donors was supplied by these HLA-C-restricted clonotypes. Carriers of CMV infection plus the relevant HLA type were discriminated by the cumulative frequency of public TCR beta family members in the study cohort and in an independent roughly 400-donor cohort.

The treatment or condition label corresponds to: in vitro stimulation with specific CMV peptide epitopes to enrich CMV-specific T cells. TCRdb names Illumina HiSeq 1500 as the instrument used. Using fastp trimming at Q25 and MiXCR clonotype assembly, TCRdb reanalyzed the public sequencing data and kept in-frame beta chains. Rows merge per CDR3 protein into single entries with the most common DNA and genes. The sample contains fewer than 950,000 distinct CDR3 sequences, less than 35% of them found a single time. The ten top clones hold approximately 13% of the sample. The sequencing used cultured CD8+ T cells from PBMCs, collected from culture after CMV antigen stimulation. The TCR originated in a human donor in good health (CMV status not recorded). Some clones in this sample may be carry-over from other donors' samples. In this chain, TRBV9 is recombined with TRBJ2-3, and 8 junction bases match TRBD1. The sequence in DNA is TGTGCCAGCAGCGCCGAGGACAGGGTCAGCACAGATACGCAGTATTTT. Translated, this is CASSAEDRVSTDTQYF. Where the CDR3 stops, the reference TRBV9 and TRBJ2-3 genes take over; the full variable domain is DSGVTQTPKHLITATGQRVTLRCSPRSGDLSVYWYQQSLDQGLQFLIQYYNGEERAKGNILERFSAQQFPDLHSELNLSSLELGDSALYFCASSAEDRVSTDTQYFGPGTRLTVL.